This entry lists 13 T cell receptor beta chains sequenced from one sample in a study of identical twins. TCRdb analysed the 5' RACE reads with MiXCR anew, one entry per CDR3 protein. This sample has fewer than 900,000 distinct CDR3 sequences; 21% occur once, and the top ten carry 4% to 4.5%. These same data were also listed under a study on T cells expressing NK-cell markers.

The sequenced material came from PBMCs. These receptors were taken from a woman under 30 in good health.

This clonotype was seen many times. The rearrangement joins TRBV29-1 to TRBJ2-7; perhaps TRBD2 as D (5 bases). Trimming shortened V by 5 bases and J by 0 bases, and 11 bases separated the two germline ends. The CDR3 contains 13 residues. Germline V CDR1 and CDR2: SQVTM, ANQGSEA. CDR3 sequence: CSVWWAGSYEQYF. The CDR3 nucleotides are TGCAGCGTTTGGTGGGCGGGCTCCTACGAGCAGTACTTC.

This clonotype was observed at least ten times. The V call is TRBV20-1, the J call TRBJ2-5, with 7 bases aligning to TRBD1. This CDR3 has 14 amino acids. In germline, CDR1 is DFQATT, CDR2 SNEGSKA (reference sequence). V shed 2 bases and J 2 bases; nucleotides not matched to a gene: 5. The CDR3 region has the DNA TGCAGTGCTAGAAACCGACAGGGACAAGAGACCCAGTACTTC. This encodes CSARNRQGQETQYF.

The chain combines TRBV23-1 with TRBJ1-1, with D unresolved. TRBV23-1 is flagged as an ORF with uncertain function. This CDR3 contains 9 residues. V dropped 7 bases and J dropped 10 bases, with 7 bases sitting between them. The CDR3 coding sequence is TGCGCCAGCAAGAGCCGAGCTTTCTTT. Translated: CASKSRAFF.

The chain employs TRBV5-4 and TRBJ2-7, with D perhaps matching TRBD1 (5 bases). Looked up from germline, CDR1 is SGHNT and CDR2 is YYREEE (reference sequence). Trimming removed 1 base at V and 1 base at J, with 12 bases between. CDR3 length: 15 amino acids. The CDR3 loop reads CASSLQGMGSYEQYF. The CDR3 DNA follows: TGTGCCAGCAGCTTGCAGGGCATGGGTTCCTACGAGCAGTACTTC. The full variable domain, rest sourced from reference TRBV5-4 and TRBJ2-7, is ETGVTQSPTHLIKTRGQQVTLRCSSQSGHNTVSWYQQALGQGPQFIFQYYREEENGRGNFPPRFSGLQFPNYSSELNVNALELDDSALYLCASSLQGMGSYEQYFGPGTRLTVT.

There are many counts of this clonotype. The V call is TRBV16, the J call TRBJ1-6; TRBD1 might be the D (5 bases). The CDR3 has 13 amino acids. Trimming cost V 2 bases and J 8 bases, with 7 bases left between them. The germline CDR1 and CDR2 sequences are KGHSY and FQNENV. The CDR3: CASSQSRDSPLHF. Written as DNA, the CDR3 is TGTGCCAGCAGCCAAAGCAGGGATTCACCCCTCCACTTT.

V and J are TRBV6-1 and TRBJ2-2; D is tentatively TRBD1 or TRBD2 (5 bases each). The germline V and J ends were trimmed by 6 bases and 3 bases, with 14 bases remaining between them. The CDR3 has 15 residues. The germline V gene has CDR1 MNHNS and CDR2 SASEGT. The CDR3 region is CASRRTGTYTGELFF. CDR3 in DNA: TGTGCCAGCAGACGAACTGGGACCTACACCGGGGAGCTGTTTTTT.

The table lists this clonotype with a few counts. The chain is built from TRBV12-3 or TRBV12-4 and TRBJ2-3; the match to TRBD1 covers 7 bases. The junction had 11 bases not matched to a gene; V was cut back by 4 bases and J by 1 base. This CDR3 region has 17 residues. This chain's CDR3 is CASSSWGPGTGTDTQYF. Written as DNA, the CDR3 is TGTGCCAGCAGTTCCTGGGGTCCCGGGACAGGCACAGATACGCAGTATTTT.

This clonotype was counted only a few times. J is TRBJ2-7 and V is TRBV7-2; TRBD2 matches 9 bases. The V and J ends lost 7 bases and 6 bases, in that order; junction bases with no gene match: 7. Per the germline V gene, CDR1 is SGHTA and CDR2 is FQGNSA. The CDR3 totals 13 residues. CDR3 in amino acids: CASTASGIFEQYF. CDR3 nucleotides: TGTGCCAGCACCGCTAGCGGGATTTTCGAGCAGTACTTC.

This clonotype appeared many times. The genes are TRBV6-1 and TRBJ1-2; D gene uncertain. The CDR3 length is 13 residues. The ends were cut back, 5 bases at V and 3 bases at J, with 10 bases in the middle. Germline V CDR1 and CDR2: MNHNS, SASEGT. The CDR3 protein is CASSPGRYYGYTF. The CDR3 region has the DNA TGTGCCAGCAGTCCCGGACGGTACTATGGCTACACCTTC.

This clonotype was picked up a small number of times. This chain joins TRBV4-1 and TRBJ2-7, with TRBD1 as a possible D gene (6 bases). This CDR3 has 15 amino acids. Looked up from germline, CDR1 is MGHRA and CDR2 is YSYEKL. The V end lost 4 bases, the J end lost 2 bases, and 15 bases lay between the germline ends. In DNA, the CDR3 is TGCGCCAGCAGCCTTACGACAGGACTGGCCTACGAGCAGTACTTC. Translation: CASSLTTGLAYEQYF.

This clonotype was observed a few times. The chain is built from TRBV20-1 and TRBJ1-2, with D tentatively TRBD1 (5 bases). Germline loops: CDR1 DFQATT, CDR2 SNEGSKA (reference sequence). V was trimmed by 0 bases and J by 6 bases, leaving 17 bases between them. The CDR3 spans 15 residues. CDR3 in DNA: TGCAGTGCTAGAGAGGGAGGGGTCGAGACCCATGGCTACACCTTC. Residues: CSAREGGVETHGYTF.

V is TRBV7-2 and J is TRBJ2-3, with 8 bases aligning to TRBD2. V shed 5 bases, J shed 4 bases, and the junction held 5 bases outside the gene matches. CDR1 is SGHTA and CDR2 is FQGNSA in the germline V gene. The CDR3 runs to 14 residues. This CDR3 reads CASSPGGQPDTQYF. The CDR3 region has the DNA TGTGCCAGCAGCCCGGGGGGGCAGCCAGATACGCAGTATTTT.

This clonotype was counted at least ten times. The chain employs TRBV6-1 and TRBJ1-1; D unresolved. V dropped 6 bases and J dropped 1 base, with 12 bases sitting between them. CDR1 MNHNS and CDR2 SASEGT come from the germline V gene. This CDR3 spans 14 amino acids. Here the CDR3 reads CASSQVGQNTEAFF. The DNA for the CDR3 is TGTGCCAGCAGCCAAGTAGGGCAGAACACTGAAGCTTTCTTT.